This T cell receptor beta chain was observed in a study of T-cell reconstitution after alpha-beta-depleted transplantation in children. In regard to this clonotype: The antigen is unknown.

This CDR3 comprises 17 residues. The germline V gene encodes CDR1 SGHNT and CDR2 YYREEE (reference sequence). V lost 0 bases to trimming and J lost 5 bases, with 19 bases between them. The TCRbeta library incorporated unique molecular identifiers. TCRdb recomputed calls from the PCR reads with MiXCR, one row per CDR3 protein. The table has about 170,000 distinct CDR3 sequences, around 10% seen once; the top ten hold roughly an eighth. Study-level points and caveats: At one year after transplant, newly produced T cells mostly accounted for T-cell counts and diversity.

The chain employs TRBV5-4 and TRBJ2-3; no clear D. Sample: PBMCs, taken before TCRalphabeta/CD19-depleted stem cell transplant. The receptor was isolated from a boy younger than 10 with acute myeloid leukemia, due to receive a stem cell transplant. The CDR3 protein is CASSLAPLVWAQDTQYF. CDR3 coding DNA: TGTGCCAGCAGCTTGGCTCCCCTGGTTTGGGCCCAAGATACGCAGTATTTT.